Described below is a single TCR beta chain sequence and its context. What it binds is not known. Amplification by 5'RACE using constant-segment primers produced TCR alpha and TCR beta cDNA libraries that carried sample barcodes and UMIs. TCRdb re-analysed the 5' RACE reads in MiXCR, keeping a single row per CDR3 protein. The repertoire holds about 290,000 distinct CDR3 sequences, about 15% seen once, with around 23% in the top ten. These data belong to a study of T-cell memory formation after mild COVID-19. Study findings and constraints: Several responding clones turned up in pre-infection memory, indicating that cross-reactive memory may have taken part. Contracting CD4+ clones lay largely in CM and EM, with CD8+ ones residing in EMRA.

Germline values: CDR1 LNHDA, CDR2 SQIVND (reference sequence). This CDR3 spans 13 amino acids. Trimming shortened V by 3 bases and J by 2 bases, and 2 bases separated the two germline ends. The sequenced sample consisted of PBMCs or a T cell subset sorted from them (not recorded which). The TCR sequence derives from a man younger than 30 who had mild COVID-19 (a few samples of this study predate the infection). Cell type and time point are not known. The V call is TRBV19, the J call TRBJ2-6; D is ambiguous. The CDR3 is CASSITGANVLTF. The CDR3 nucleotides are TGTGCCAGTAGTATTACTGGGGCCAACGTCCTGACTTTC.